A selection of T cell receptor beta chains follows, all from one sample in a study of shared clonotypes between healthy human individuals. Produced via immunoSEQ multiplex PCR; TCRdb's table is partial and in-frame only. The sample carries under 2,500,000 clones, approximately 94% recorded once. The sequenced sample consisted of naive CD4+ T cells sorted from blood. The source is a man younger than 35 in good health. The CDR3 runs from the conserved cysteine through the conserved F or W. The order of the fields is V gene, D gene, clone size, J gene, CDR3 DNA, CDR3 protein. D genes are given only for firm matches. Rows may omit the clone size; those that give it use once, few, many or a size class.

>TRBV19|-|-|TRBJ1-1
TGTGCCAGTAGTATACCGGAGAGGAACACTGAAGCTTTCTTT
CASSIPERNTEAFF
>TRBV27|-|-|TRBJ1-5
TGTGCCAGCAGCCCTAGGACAAATAGCAATCAGCCCCAGCATTTT
CASSPRTNSNQPQHF
>TRBV18|-|-|TRBJ1-5
TGTGCCAGCTCACCAAGCCCCGCACCCGATCAGCCCCAGCATTTT
CASSPSPAPDQPQHF
>TRBV9|TRBD2|-|TRBJ2-3
TGTGCCAGCAGCGTAGTCCCTAGCGGAAGCACAGATACGCAGTATTTT
CASSVVPSGSTDTQYF
>TRBV11-2|-|-|TRBJ2-1
TGTGCCAGCAGCCCGGACAGAGACAATGAGCAGTTCTTC
CASSPDRDNEQFF
>TRBV28|TRBD2|-|TRBJ2-3
TGTGCCAGTAACACGGGGGGAGGACCGGACACAGATACGCAGTATTTT
CASNTGGGPDTDTQYF
>TRBV10-3|TRBD2|-|TRBJ2-1
TGTGCCATCAGTGTAGGGACTATTGGGGACAATGAGCAGTTCTTC
CAISVGTIGDNEQFF
>TRBV5-1|TRBD2|-|TRBJ2-1
TGCGCCAGCAGCCCAGTTGAGGCTAGCGGGGGGTCCTACAATGAGCAGTTCTTC
CASSPVEASGGSYNEQFF
>TRBV30|TRBD1|few|TRBJ1-1
TGTGCCGGGGGACAGGGGCAAACTGAAGCTTTCTTT
CAGGQGQTEAFF
>TRBV30|TRBD1|-|TRBJ2-7
TGTGCCTGGAGGCGTAACAGGGGGCAGTTTTCCTACGAGCAGTACTTC
CAWRRNRGQFSYEQYF
>TRBV6-5|-|-|TRBJ1-3
TGTGCCAGCAGTTACTCTTGGGGTACTGGAAACACCATATATTTT
CASSYSWGTGNTIYF
>TRBV10-3|-|-|TRBJ2-5
TGTGCCACCACCCAAAGGGAGACCCAGTACTTC
CATTQRETQYF
>TRBV7-9|TRBD1|-|TRBJ2-5
TGTGCCAGCAGTGGGGACAGCACACAAGAGACCCAGTACTTC
CASSGDSTQETQYF
>TRBV7-2|-|-|TRBJ1-6
TGTGCCAGCAGCCCTTTTTCTAGCTCCTATAATTCACCCCTCCACTTT
CASSPFSSSYNSPLHF
>TRBV5-8|-|-|TRBJ1-3
TGTGCCAGCAGCTTGGGGGCAGGCTCTGGAAACACCATATATTTT
CASSLGAGSGNTIYF
>TRBV18|-|-|TRBJ1-3
TGTGCCAGCTCCCTCCTCCCCGGGGACCGCAGTACTATTGGAAACACCATATATTTT
CASSLLPGDRSTIGNTIYF
>TRBV18|-|-|TRBJ2-5
TGTGCCAGCTCAGGTGTGACGACCCAAGAGACCCAGTACTTC
CASSGVTTQETQYF
>TRBV7-6|-|-|TRBJ2-2
TGTGCCAGCACACAGAGAACTAGCCACTCCGGGGAGCTGTTTTTT
CASTQRTSHSGELFF
>TRBV4-1|TRBD1|-|TRBJ2-1
TGCGCCAGCAGCCAAGATAGGGGGCCGGAGAGGAATGAGCAGTTCTTC
CASSQDRGPERNEQFF
>TRBV6-5|-|-|TRBJ2-7
TGTGCCAGCAGTTACTCCCCATCACCAGGCCCCTACGAGCAGTACTTC
CASSYSPSPGPYEQYF
>TRBV5-1|-|-|TRBJ2-1
TGCGCCAGCAGGTCCGGGACTTTCTCCTACAATGAGCAGTTCTTC
CASRSGTFSYNEQFF
>TRBV18|-|-|TRBJ2-7
TGTGCCAGCTCACCCAGAGAGGTTAAGGGGCCTCCCTACGAGCAGTACTTC
CASSPREVKGPPYEQYF
>TRBV5-1|-|-|TRBJ2-7
TGCGCCAGCAGCTTGGTAGCAACCGTACACTACGAGCAGTACTTC
CASSLVATVHYEQYF